This T cell receptor beta chain was identified during a study of T-cell memory formation after mild COVID-19. The TCR alpha and TCR beta cDNA libraries, bearing sample barcodes and UMIs, were generated by 5'RACE using constant-segment primers. Via MiXCR, TCRdb re-called the 5' RACE reads, giving one row per CDR3 protein. The sample yields roughly 610,000 distinct CDR3 sequences, approximately 15% seen once. Study conclusions and caveats: CM and EM subsets held most contracting CD4+ clones; EMRA held CD8+ ones.

This clonotype was observed a few times. The antigen is unknown. The length of the CDR3 is 15 residues. The germline CDR1 and CDR2 sequences are SEHNR and FQNEAQ (reference sequence). Trimming removed 0 bases from V and 2 bases from J, with 11 bases in between. This TCR was sampled from an adult woman who had mild COVID-19 (a few samples of this study predate the infection). Cell type and time point are not known. Input material: PBMCs or a T cell subset sorted from them (not recorded which). The chain combines TRBV7-9 with TRBJ2-7, with D possibly TRBD2 on 6 matching bases. The CDR3 protein is CASSLAGRHTYEQYF. CDR3 DNA: TGTGCCAGCAGCTTAGCAGGGAGGCACACCTACGAGCAGTACTTC.